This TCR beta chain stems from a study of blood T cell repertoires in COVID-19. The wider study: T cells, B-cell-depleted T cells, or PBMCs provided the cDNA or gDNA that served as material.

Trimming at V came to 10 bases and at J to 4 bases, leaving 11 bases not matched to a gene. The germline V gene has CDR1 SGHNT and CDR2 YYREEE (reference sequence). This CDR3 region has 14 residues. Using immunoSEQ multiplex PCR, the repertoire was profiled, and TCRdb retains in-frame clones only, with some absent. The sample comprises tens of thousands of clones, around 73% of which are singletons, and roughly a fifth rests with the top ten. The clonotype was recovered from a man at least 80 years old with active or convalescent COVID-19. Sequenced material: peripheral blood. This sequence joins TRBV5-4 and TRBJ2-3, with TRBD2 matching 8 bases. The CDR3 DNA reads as TGTGCCCCCCAGATAGCGGGGCGGGCAGATACGCAGTATTTT. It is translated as CAPQIAGRADTQYF.